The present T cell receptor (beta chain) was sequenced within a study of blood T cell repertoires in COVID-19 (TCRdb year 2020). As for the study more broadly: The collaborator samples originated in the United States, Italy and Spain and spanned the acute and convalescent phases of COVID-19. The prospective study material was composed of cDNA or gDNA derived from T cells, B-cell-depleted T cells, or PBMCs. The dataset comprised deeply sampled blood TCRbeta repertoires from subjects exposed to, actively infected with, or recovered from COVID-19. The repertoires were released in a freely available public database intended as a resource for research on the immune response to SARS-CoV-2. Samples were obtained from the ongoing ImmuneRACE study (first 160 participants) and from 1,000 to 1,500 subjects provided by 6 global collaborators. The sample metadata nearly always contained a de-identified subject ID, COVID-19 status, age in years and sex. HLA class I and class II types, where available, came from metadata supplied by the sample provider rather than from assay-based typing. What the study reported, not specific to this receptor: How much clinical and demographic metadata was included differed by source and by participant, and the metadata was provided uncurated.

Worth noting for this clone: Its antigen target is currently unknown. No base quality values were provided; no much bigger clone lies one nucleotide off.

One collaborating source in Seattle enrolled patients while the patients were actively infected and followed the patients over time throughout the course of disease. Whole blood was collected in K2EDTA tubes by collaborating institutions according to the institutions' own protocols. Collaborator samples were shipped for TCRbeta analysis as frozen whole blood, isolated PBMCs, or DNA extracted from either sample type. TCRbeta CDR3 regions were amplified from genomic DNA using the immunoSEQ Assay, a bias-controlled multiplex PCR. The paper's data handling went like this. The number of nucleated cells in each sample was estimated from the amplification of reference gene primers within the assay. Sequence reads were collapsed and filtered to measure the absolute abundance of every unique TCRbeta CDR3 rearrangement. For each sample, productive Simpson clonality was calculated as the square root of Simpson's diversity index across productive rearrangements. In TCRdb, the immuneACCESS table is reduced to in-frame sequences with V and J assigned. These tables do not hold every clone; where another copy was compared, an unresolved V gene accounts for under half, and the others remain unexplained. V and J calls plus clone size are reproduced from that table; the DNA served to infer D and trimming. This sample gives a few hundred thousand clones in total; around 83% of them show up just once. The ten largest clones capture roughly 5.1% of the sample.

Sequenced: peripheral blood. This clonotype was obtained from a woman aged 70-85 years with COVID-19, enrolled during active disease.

The encoded CDR3 is CASSKDGESYNEQFF. The DNA sequence is as follows: TGTGCCAGCAGTAAGGATGGGGAGTCCTACAATGAGCAGTTCTTC. The rearrangement combines TRBV6-2 or TRBV6-3 with TRBJ2-1; TRBD2 is perhaps the D gene, given 5 matching bases. Via the germline V gene, CDR1 is MNHEY and CDR2 SVGEGT. V and J lose 5 bases and 1 base, and a span of 12 bases separates them. The CDR3 numbers 15 residues from cysteine through phenylalanine. The entry retains the CDR3 DNA only, 45 bases that are in frame from base 1.